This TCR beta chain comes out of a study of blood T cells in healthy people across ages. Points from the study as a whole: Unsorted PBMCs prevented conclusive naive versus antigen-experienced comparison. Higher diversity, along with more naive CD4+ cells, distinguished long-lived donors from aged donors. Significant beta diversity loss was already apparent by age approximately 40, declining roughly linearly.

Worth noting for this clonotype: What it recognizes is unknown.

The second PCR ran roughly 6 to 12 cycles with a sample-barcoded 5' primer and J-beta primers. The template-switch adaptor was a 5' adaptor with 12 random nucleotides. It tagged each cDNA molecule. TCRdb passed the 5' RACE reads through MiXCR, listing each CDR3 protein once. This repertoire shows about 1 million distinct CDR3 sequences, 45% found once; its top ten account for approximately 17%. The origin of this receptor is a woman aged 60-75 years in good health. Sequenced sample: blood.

The CDR3 loop is CASRGDRILSYGYTF. CDR3 bases: TGTGCCAGCAGGGGGGATCGAATCTTAAGCTATGGCTACACCTTC. J is TRBJ1-2 and V is TRBV6-1; a weak D match, TRBD1 (5 bases). CDR1 MNHNS and CDR2 SASEGT come from the germline V gene. The V and J ends lost 6 bases and 4 bases respectively, with 18 bases between them. The CDR3 spans 15 residues.